The source of this T cell receptor beta chain is a study of T cell responses to AZD1222 COVID-19 vaccine. Study-level findings and limits: A mostly white British donor set with more females was recruited, and clonal diversity was possibly underestimated.

Measured with immunoSEQ multiplex PCR; TCRdb has only the in-frame clones, and not every one. Of over 95,000 clones in the sample, about 86% were seen once. As for this clone: What it binds is not known.

V was cut by 4 bases and J by 6 bases, with 13 bases left in between. The CDR3 consists of 14 residues. The germline V gene encodes CDR1 LGHDT and CDR2 YNNKEL (reference sequence). This rearrangement joins TRBV3-1 (or the pseudogene TRBV3-2) to TRBJ2-1; tentative D call: TRBD2 (6 bases). The sequence was collected from an adult in good health. Specimen: peripheral blood, collected on day 0 of AZD1222 vaccination. CDR3 protein: CASSLSGWGNEQFF. The DNA for the CDR3 is TGTGCCAGCAGCCTAAGCGGGTGGGGCAATGAGCAGTTCTTC.